The 32 T cell receptor beta chains listed next were all sequenced from one sample in a study of neurological immune-mediated disorders. This sample's time point: longitudinal time-point 3. TCRdb reanalysed the 5' RACE reads using MiXCR and keeps one entry per CDR3 protein. The sample carries approximately 47,000 distinct CDR3 sequences, approximately 12% recorded once. The specimen sequenced was PBMCs. All receptors derive from a male donor with HTLV-1-associated myelopathy (HAM/TSP).

This clonotype was recorded many times. The rearrangement uses TRBV15 and TRBJ1-2, with no clear D. Germline V gives CDR1 LNHNV, CDR2 YYDKDF (reference sequence). V shed 2 bases and J shed 6 bases, with 10 bases lying between them. This CDR3 has 13 residues. The CDR3 protein is CATSRSVGDGYTF. CDR3 DNA sequence: TGTGCCACCAGCAGATCGGTCGGAGATGGCTACACCTTC. Complete variable domain (other parts from reference TRBV15 and TRBJ1-2): DAMVIQNPRYQVTQFGKPVTLSCSQTLNHNVMYWYQQKSSQAPKLLFHYYDKDFNNEADTPDNFQSRRPNTSFCFLDIRSPGLGDTAMYLCATSRSVGDGYTFGSGTRLTVV.

This clonotype was counted ten times or more. V usage is TRBV2 and J usage is TRBJ1-2; D is uncertain. Trimming took 2 bases from V and 3 from J, leaving 7 bases between them. Germline V lookup: CDR1 SNHLY, CDR2 FYNNEI. The length of the CDR3 is 13 residues. The CDR3, as DNA: TGTGCCAGCAGTGAAAGGGAGGACTATGGCTACACCTTC. Translated, it gives CASSEREDYGYTF.

The chain combines TRBV5-1 with TRBJ2-2; D gene ambiguous. Germline V gene sequence: CDR1 SGHRS, CDR2 YFSETQ. This CDR3 spans 17 amino acids. The V end was cut by 2 bases, the J end by 1 base, with 15 bases between. The CDR3 is CASSFDLVGRNTGELFF. DNA for the CDR3: TGCGCCAGCAGCTTTGACCTCGTAGGTAGGAACACCGGGGAGCTGTTTTTT.

This clonotype appeared many times. The chain recombines TRBV6-6 with TRBJ1-1, with TRBD1 as a possible D gene (5 bases). V was pared by 2 bases and J by 3 bases, with 7 bases between. This CDR3 has 13 amino acids. CDR1 is MNHNY, CDR2 SVGAGI, per germline (reference sequence). The CDR3: CASSYGGYTEAFF. CDR3 nucleotides: TGTGCCAGCAGTTACGGGGGGTACACTGAAGCTTTCTTT.

There are many counts of this clonotype. This chain joins TRBV6-2 or TRBV6-3 and TRBJ1-5; D is uncertain. The CDR3 runs to 19 residues. Trimming removed 2 bases from V and 0 bases from J, with 20 bases in between. Germline V gives CDR1 MNHEY, CDR2 SVGEGT. In DNA, the CDR3 is TGTGCCAGCAGTTACGACCGGCGGGCGGCCGCATATAGCAATCAGCCCCAGCATTTT. Translation gives CASSYDRRAAAYSNQPQHF.

This clonotype was counted ten times or more. The chain recombines TRBV7-9 with TRBJ1-5; unclear D gene. Trimming took off 1 base at V and 3 bases at J, with 10 bases between the two ends. This CDR3 contains 15 residues. In germline, CDR1 is SEHNR, CDR2 FQNEAQ (reference sequence). CDR3 sequence (DNA): TGTGCCAGCAGCTTAGGAAACGGACTCAATCAGCCCCAGCATTTT. Translated, it gives CASSLGNGLNQPQHF.

This clonotype was seen many times. The J gene is TRBJ1-3, the V gene TRBV5-1; tentatively, D is TRBD1 (5 bases). The CDR3 totals 14 residues. Per germline, CDR1 SGHRS and CDR2 YFSETQ. The V end lost 4 bases, the J end lost 2 bases, and 10 bases lay between the germline ends. The CDR3 DNA reads as TGCGCCAGCAGCCCCCAGGGCGCTGGAAACACCATATATTTT. Its translation: CASSPQGAGNTIYF.

This clonotype was recorded many times. The chain employs TRBV10-3 and TRBJ1-2; a weak D match, TRBD1 (6 bases). CDR3 size: 14 residues. The germline CDR1 and CDR2 sequences are ENHRY and SYGVKD. The ends were cut back, 6 bases at V and 1 base at J, with 12 bases in the middle. The CDR3 DNA follows: TGTGCCATCAGGGGGGCAGCTGTTAACTATGGCTACACCTTC. Its translation: CAIRGAAVNYGYTF.

This clonotype was picked up one time. This may stem from a read error, because a much larger clone lies one nucleotide away. This rearrangement joins TRBV12-3 or TRBV12-4 to TRBJ2-1; D assignment may be TRBD1 or TRBD2 (6 bases each). This CDR3 has 15 amino acids. The CDR3 loop is CASRPPLSRDNELFF. In nucleotides, the CDR3 is TGTGCCAGCAGACCCCCCCTGTCGCGGGACAATGAGCTGTTCTTC.

At least ten counts were recorded for this clonotype. The rearrangement joins TRBV5-8 to TRBJ1-1; D gene uncertain. Trimming left V 5 bases short and J 0 bases short, with 14 bases between. Per germline, CDR1 SGHTS and CDR2 YDEGEE. The CDR3 sequence is 15 residues long. In DNA form, the CDR3 reads TGTGCCAGCAGGGACTTGAGGATCCTGAACACTGAAGCTTTCTTT. The encoded protein is CASRDLRILNTEAFF. The complete variable domain, with remaining parts taken from reference TRBV5-8 and TRBJ1-1, reads EAGVTQSPTHLIKTRGQQATLRCSPISGHTSVYWYQQALGLGLQFLLWYDEGEERNRGNFPPRFSGRQFPNYSSELNVNALELEDSALYLCASRDLRILNTEAFFGQGTRLTVV.

This clonotype appeared many times. V gene TRBV7-2 combines with J gene TRBJ1-5, with 12 bases identical to TRBD1. The CDR3 covers 15 residues. Germline V gene sequence: CDR1 SGHTA, CDR2 FQGNSA. Trimming removed 5 bases from V and 5 bases from J; junction bases left unmatched: 4. The CDR3 region has the DNA TGTGCCAGCAGCACCGGGACAGGGGGCCATCAGCCCCAGCATTTT. Translation: CASSTGTGGHQPQHF. The full variable domain, in which reference TRBV7-2 and TRBJ1-5 provide the parts outside the CDR3, is GAGVSQSPSNKVTEKGKDVELRCDPISGHTALYWYRQSLGQGLEFLIYFQGNSAPDKSGLPSDRFSAERTGGSVSTLTIQRTQQEDSAVYLCASSTGTGGHQPQHFGDGTRLSIL.

This clonotype was detected many times. The chain has TRBV20-1 and TRBJ2-7, with 8 bases fitting TRBD1. CDR3 length: 15 amino acids. Germline CDR1 is DFQATT and CDR2 is SNEGSKA (reference sequence). With 0 bases clipped from V and 5 bases from J, the junction kept 9 bases outside the gene matches. CDR3 region: CSARDSTGAGDEQYF. Written as DNA, the CDR3 is TGCAGTGCTAGAGATTCGACAGGGGCGGGTGACGAGCAGTACTTC.

This clonotype was seen ten or more times. This chain uses TRBV9 with TRBJ1-2; 7 positions match TRBD1. The CDR3 sequence is 15 residues long. Unmatched junction bases numbered 14, after V lost 4 bases and J lost 8 bases. Germline V gene sequence: CDR1 SGDLS, CDR2 YYNGEE. Here the CDR3 DNA reads TGTGCCAGCAGCTTCAGACAGGGCCTCACGGAAGGCTACACCTTC. Its protein product is CASSFRQGLTEGYTF.

This clonotype was counted many times. The V call is TRBV27, the J call TRBJ1-4; D call uncertain. This CDR3 comprises 15 residues. V was trimmed by 7 bases and J by 5 bases, leaving 17 bases between them. Germline loops: CDR1 MNHEY, CDR2 SMNVEV (reference sequence). The CDR3 bases are TGTGCCAGCACCACCAGATTGGTCGGAAATGAAAAACTGTTTTTT. It specifies CASTTRLVGNEKLFF. Filled out from reference TRBV27 and TRBJ1-4, the complete variable domain reads EAQVTQNPRYLITVTGKKLTVTCSQNMNHEYMSWYRQDPGLGLRQIYYSMNVEVTDKGDVPEGYKVSRKEKRNFPLILESPSPNQTSLYFCASTTRLVGNEKLFFGSGTQLSVL.

This clonotype was seen at least ten times. The V and J genes are TRBV7-9 and TRBJ2-7, with TRBD1 as a possible D gene (5 bases). CDR3 length: 12 residues. Trimming left V 5 bases short and J 3 bases short, with 8 bases between. Per the germline V gene, CDR1 is SEHNR and CDR2 is FQNEAQ (reference sequence). The DNA for the CDR3 is TGTGCCAGCAGCACCGACAGCTACGAGCAGTACTTC. It yields the protein CASSTDSYEQYF.

The table lists this clonotype with many counts. V and J are TRBV20-1 and TRBJ2-3, with D perhaps assigned TRBD1 or TRBD2 (6 bases each). The V end lost 6 bases, the J end lost 6 bases, and 13 bases lay between the germline ends. CDR1 and CDR2 (germline): DFQATT, SNEGSKA (reference sequence). The CDR3 is 12 amino acids. CDR3 amino acids: CSAKRGLDTQYF. The DNA of the CDR3 is TGCAGTGCCAAACGGGGGCTTGATACGCAGTATTTT.

In its sample, this clonotype was seen many times. V usage is TRBV20-1 and J usage is TRBJ2-2; maybe TRBD2 (5 bases). V lost 2 bases and J lost 2, with 9 bases in between. Looked up from germline, CDR1 is DFQATT and CDR2 is SNEGSKA (reference sequence). The CDR3 spans 14 residues. The CDR3 nucleotides are TGCAGTGCTAGAAAGGACTCTAACACCGGGGAGCTGTTTTTT. Protein: CSARKDSNTGELFF.

At least ten counts were recorded for this clonotype. V gene TRBV2 combines with J gene TRBJ2-3; D gene unclear. CDR1 and CDR2 (germline): SNHLY, FYNNEI. This CDR3 comprises 11 residues. Trimming stripped 6 bases from V and 4 bases from J, with 5 bases between. This CDR3 reads CASRQADTQYF. For the CDR3, the DNA is TGTGCCAGCAGGCAAGCAGATACGCAGTATTTT.

This clonotype has at least ten counts. The rearrangement uses TRBV10-3 and TRBJ2-1; 7 bases line up with TRBD2. The junction had 7 bases not matched to a gene; V was cut back by 0 bases and J by 5 bases. The length of the CDR3 is 16 residues. Germline lookup yields CDR1 ENHRY and CDR2 SYGVKD. CDR3 sequence (DNA): TGTGCCATCAGTGAGTCGACGGCCCTAGCGGACAATGAGCAGTTCTTC. This codes for CAISESTALADNEQFF.

By share of the sample, this clonotype is medium-sized. The chain carries TRBV28 and TRBJ2-4; 8 nucleotides match TRBD2. Per germline, CDR1 MDHEN and CDR2 SYDVKM. The CDR3 is made up of 16 amino acids. Trimming took 4 bases from V and 1 from J; bases not matched to a gene: 6. CDR3 sequence: CASSSGLAKAKNIQYF. In DNA form, the CDR3 reads TGTGCCAGCAGTTCCGGACTAGCCAAGGCCAAAAACATTCAGTACTTC.

This clonotype showed up just a few times. The J gene is TRBJ1-2, the V gene TRBV12-3 or TRBV12-4; D is unclear. With 5 bases removed from V and 4 bases from J, the gap between germline ends came to 14 bases. This CDR3 comprises 14 residues. CDR3 sequence reads: CASSRGRQLYGYTF. The CDR3 nucleotides are TGTGCCAGCAGTCGAGGACGGCAACTCTATGGCTACACCTTC.

The sample holds many counts of this clonotype. The rearrangement joins TRBV6-2 or TRBV6-3 to TRBJ1-1, with D hard to call. The CDR3 runs to 13 residues. The V and J ends lost 2 bases and 0 bases respectively, with 4 bases between them. The germline CDR1 and CDR2 sequences are MNHEY and SVGEGT. The chain's CDR3 is CASSYSMNTEAFF. The DNA of the CDR3 is TGTGCCAGCAGTTACAGTATGAACACTGAAGCTTTCTTT.

This clonotype was seen more than once but under ten times. This rearrangement joins TRBV6-1 to TRBJ2-2; D is unclear. CDR1 and CDR2 (germline): MNHNS, SASEGT. The V and J ends lost 2 bases and 4 bases respectively, with 14 bases between them. The CDR3 has 16 residues. CDR3 loop: CASSERPSYGTGELFF. CDR3 bases: TGTGCCAGCAGTGAACGGCCTAGTTATGGCACCGGGGAGCTGTTTTTT.

This clonotype was counted ten times or more. The CDR3 DNA reads TGTGCCAGCAGTTTATCCCGACTAGCCCCAATCTCCTACAATGAGCAGTTCTTC. Its translation: CASSLSRLAPISYNEQFF. This chain links TRBV28 with TRBJ2-1, with 7 bases identical to TRBD2. Germline loops: CDR1 MDHEN, CDR2 SYDVKM. V lost 1 base, J lost 0 bases, and 9 bases stayed unmatched. This CDR3 has 18 residues.

V is TRBV4-3 and J is TRBJ2-2; D remains unclear. V gave up 3 bases and J gave up 0 bases, with 8 bases separating them. The CDR3 consists of 15 residues. The germline V gene encodes CDR1 LGHNA and CDR2 YSLEER. CDR3: CASSHPGSNTGELFF. In DNA form, the CDR3 reads TGCGCCAGCAGCCACCCTGGGTCGAACACCGGGGAGCTGTTTTTT.

With respect to this clonotype: A much more abundant neighbour one base away suggests this may be a read error. Because the CDR3 is missing its conserved closing phenylalanine or tryptophan, this is likely a read error. This rearrangement joins TRBV18 to TRBJ2-7, with 7 positions matching TRBD1. Looked up from germline, CDR1 is KGHSH and CDR2 is LQKENI. The CDR3 contains 16 residues. The J segment lost 0 bases and the V segment lost 0 bases, leaving 5 bases of the junction unmatched. The CDR3 DNA sequence: TGTGCCAGCTCACCACCGGCTCCAGGGGGCTCCTACGAGCAGTACTTA. It encodes CASSPPAPGGSYEQYL.

This chain connects TRBV7-9 to TRBJ1-3, with D uncertain. The CDR3 covers 16 residues. Germline V gives CDR1 SEHNR, CDR2 FQNEAQ (reference sequence). V lost 1 base and J lost 0, with 10 bases in between. The CDR3 coding sequence is TGTGCCAGCAGCTTAGGTCTGATGAGCTCTGGAAACACCATATATTTT. Its protein is CASSLGLMSSGNTIYF.

The V and J genes are TRBV6-2 or TRBV6-3 and TRBJ2-7, with TRBD1 as a possible D gene (5 bases). V gave up 0 bases and J gave up 3 bases, with 9 bases separating them. Germline V CDR1 and CDR2: MNHEY, SVGEGT. This CDR3 comprises 14 residues. Here the CDR3 reads CASSYSRGLYEQYF. The CDR3 DNA follows: TGTGCCAGCAGTTACTCAAGGGGCCTCTACGAGCAGTACTTC.

The V and J genes are TRBV18 and TRBJ2-7; no firm D call. The CDR3 length is 15 residues. Germline CDR1 reads KGHSH; CDR2 reads LQKENI. V was cut by 0 bases and J by 2 bases, with 11 bases left in between. This CDR3 reads CASSPPRSSAYEQYF. The CDR3 DNA reads as TGTGCCAGCTCACCACCTCGATCCTCAGCCTACGAGCAGTACTTC.

Turning to this clonotype: A single base separates this from a much larger clone, so it may be a read error. The chain joins TRBV9 to TRBJ2-5; TRBD1 aligns across 8 bases. The CDR3 runs 16 residues. The trim removed 3 bases at V and 4 bases at J, leaving 11 bases unmatched. Germline V gene data show CDR1 as SGDLS and CDR2 as YYNGEE. The CDR3 spells CASSASGGILGETQYF. For the CDR3, the DNA is TGTGCCAGCAGCGCCTCAGGGGGCATTTTGGGAGAGACCCAGTACTTC.

The gene calls are TRBV18 and TRBJ2-7; D call uncertain. Trimming pared 3 bases from V and 3 bases from J, leaving 3 bases between. CDR1 KGHSH and CDR2 LQKENI come from the germline V gene. The CDR3 extends over 11 amino acids. This chain's CDR3 is CASSPDYEQYF. In DNA, the CDR3 is TGTGCCAGCTCACCGGACTACGAGCAGTACTTC.

This clonotype was seen ten or more times. The chain joins TRBV20-1 to TRBJ2-3, with TRBD2 identical over 8 bases. The CDR3 length is 13 residues. The trim removed 6 bases at V and 1 base at J, leaving 3 bases unmatched. Germline V CDR1 and CDR2: DFQATT, SNEGSKA (reference sequence). This chain's CDR3 is CSAAGGRTDTQYF. CDR3 DNA: TGCAGTGCGGCGGGGGGTCGCACAGATACGCAGTATTTT.